This entry concerns a single TCR beta chain. Its recognized antigen is unknown. No base qualities exist here, and no much larger clone lies one base off it. These data belong to a study of T cell responses to AZD1222 COVID-19 vaccine (dated by TCRdb to about 2021). At the level of the whole study: AZD1222 recipients given second doses at about 4 weeks or at about 12 weeks were pooled, since spike-specific TCR depth and breadth were not found to differ between the two schedules. Trial participants were enrolled by age into 18-55, 56-69 and 70-plus year subgroups, with around 140, 26 and 57 TCR-sequenced participants respectively. TCR sequencing covered 233 trial participants: 207 given two doses of AZD1222 and approximately 25 given two doses of MenACWY control vaccine. Results and caveats for the whole study, not just this receptor: In the small 56-69-year group, the increase in depth fell short of significance, most likely because of low power. The vaccine-associated CD4 TCRs covered the entire spike protein, and the dominant responses fell in regions 160-218 and 743-854. A significant rise in spike-specific TCR breadth and depth was observed after two AZD1222 doses relative to day 0 and relative to MenACWY recipients. Only a handful of AZD1222 recipients were SARS-CoV-2 seropositive at baseline, limiting conclusions about previously exposed vaccinees. Reportedly, close to half of the unique spike-specific TCRs recognized epitopes lying outside the regions that are mutated in the B.1.351 and B.1.1.7 variants. Because no samples from the day 14 peak response were available, repertoires could be characterized only after the peak T cell response. Most participants were white British and females outnumbered males, and the authors suggested that clonal diversity may have been underestimated.

The label giving this sample's time point can be read as: baseline before first vaccination. Vaccinee samples were obtained from the UK trials COV001 and COV002, which included a single-blind randomized controlled phase 2/3 trial of AZD1222 (ChAdOx1 nCoV-19) in healthy adults. For TCRbeta chain sequencing, PBMC samples from trial participants were taken at day 0 and at day 28 after the second dose. The CDR3 regions of human TCRbeta chains were analyzed by immunosequencing. For the original study's pipeline: TCRs in the repertoires were compared against a reference library of SARS-CoV-2-specific TCRs that had been generated with the MIRA antigen-specificity platform. Breadth was defined as the fraction of unique TCRs that were SARS-CoV-2-associated, and depth was defined as the fraction of total T cells that were SARS-CoV-2-associated. Using the MIRA data, each spike-specific TCR was assigned both to the spike region to which the TCR was reactive and to a CD4 or CD8 class. Log10-transformed breadth and depth values were compared by one-way ANOVA with Sidak's multiple comparisons tests. Not all clones reach the TCRdb copy of this immuneACCESS table, which keeps in-frame sequences only. Checked studies attribute under half of the gap to unresolved V genes and leave the rest unexplained. V, J and clone size are those of that table, while D and trimming were read from the DNA. The sample table lists about 110,000 clones, roughly 87% of them with a count of one. The biggest ten clones account for roughly 9.8% of the sample.

The sample here was peripheral blood, taken on day 0 of AZD1222 vaccination. The receptor comes from an adult in good health.

The CDR3 loop reads CSASPTAGQGSASNQPQHF. The DNA sequence is as follows: TGCAGTGCTAGTCCCACGGCGGGACAGGGATCAGCAAGCAATCAGCCCCAGCATTTT. The chain was built from TRBV20-1 and TRBJ1-5, and 9 junction bases match TRBD1. CDR1 and CDR2, looked up from the germline V gene (reference sequence), are DFQATT and SNEGSKA. V is pruned by 3 bases and J by 1 base, leaving 16 bases of the junction without a gene match. The CDR3, from cysteine to phenylalanine, totals 19 residues. The CDR3 DNA has 57 bases and is translated from base 1.